This T cell receptor beta chain derives from a study of cytomegalovirus exposure and HLA in healthy donors. Notes on the study in general: Cytomegalovirus-associated TCR beta chains were listed, numbering over 150.

About this clone itself: Antigen specificity is unknown.

Method: immunoSEQ multiplex PCR; TCRdb's copy keeps in-frame clones and lacks some. This sample yields about 130,000 clones, of which roughly nine tenths are seen a single time; about 10% belongs to the top ten. In germline, CDR1 is SNHLY, CDR2 FYNNEI. The V end was cut by 4 bases, the J end by 7 bases, with 8 bases between. The CDR3 consists of 12 residues. The clonotype was recovered from a woman aged 18-29 years in good health and CMV-seropositive. Sequencing was done on a sample of PBMCs. The chain combines TRBV2 with TRBJ1-5; D remains ambiguous. This chain's CDR3 is CASSGGSQPQHF. The CDR3 region has the DNA TGTGCCAGCAGTGGCGGTTCCCAGCCCCAGCATTTT. Combining the CDR3 with reference TRBV2 and TRBJ1-5 gives the whole variable domain EPEVTQTPSHQVTQMGQEVILRCVPISNHLYFYWYRQILGQKVEFLVSFYNNEISEKSEIFDDQFSVERPDGSNFTLKIRSTKLEDSAMYFCASSGGSQPQHFGDGTRLSIL.